This T cell receptor beta chain comes out of a study of blood T cell repertoires in COVID-19. Whole-study context: Italy, Spain and the United States were the sources of the convalescent and acute COVID-19 samples.

V was trimmed by 4 bases and J by 7 bases, leaving 17 bases between them. CDR3 length: 15 amino acids. In germline, CDR1 is KGHSH, CDR2 LQKENI. TCRdb's copy holds only in-frame clones and misses some; the assay was immunoSEQ multiplex PCR. The sample comprises under 35,000 clones, approximately 83% of which are singletons, and roughly 18% rests with the top ten. Sequenced input: peripheral blood. V and J are TRBV18 and TRBJ2-4; D may be TRBD2 (6 bases). This clonotype was sampled from a woman aged 60-75 years with active COVID-19. The DNA of the CDR3 is TGTGCCAGCTCACGGGGGGTTCTGGAGGGGAACATTCAGTACTTC. Encoded protein: CASSRGVLEGNIQYF.